The clone carrying this TCR beta chain was detected once. This entry comes from a study of blood T cell repertoires in COVID-19. Study-level information: Nucleic acid was either cDNA or gDNA, and it came from T cells, B-cell-depleted T cells, or PBMCs.

Those enrolled in Seattle joined during active infection and were followed longitudinally afterward. Repertoires were generated with immunoSEQ multiplex PCR, while TCRdb's copy carries only in-frame clones and drops some. Of 250,000 to 300,000 clones listed, 86% are singletons. The V end was cut by 5 bases, the J end by 6 bases, with 16 bases between. Germline lookup yields CDR1 SGHTA and CDR2 FQGNSA. The CDR3 is 14 residues long. This sequence was found in a woman in her twenties or thirties with COVID-19, enrolled during active disease. The specimen was peripheral blood. The rearrangement joins TRBV7-2 to TRBJ2-5; maybe TRBD2 (6 bases). CDR3 sequence (DNA): TGTGCCAGCAGCCCCGGGGGATCTCAACAGACCCAGTACTTC. Residues: CASSPGGSQQTQYF.